These 18 T cell receptor beta chains originate from one sample sequenced in a study of control samples from healthy donors and cancer patients. Profiling relied on immunoSEQ multiplex PCR, and the TCRdb table lists in-frame clones only, not all of them. The sample carries about 120,000 clones, 80% to 90% recorded once. The specimen sequenced was PBMCs. The receptors shown here come from a woman aged 45 to 65 with colorectal cancer.

V usage is TRBV29-1 and J usage is TRBJ1-4; D perhaps matches TRBD1 (6 bases). Trimming removed 6 bases from V and 3 bases from J, with 14 bases in between. CDR3 size: 14 residues. Germline V gives CDR1 SQVTM, CDR2 ANQGSEA. The CDR3 region has the DNA TGCAGCGTAGCCACAGGGACGTCTAATGAAAAACTGTTTTTT. It specifies CSVATGTSNEKLFF. Together with reference TRBV29-1 and TRBJ1-4, the CDR3 gives the full variable domain: SAVISQKPSRDICQRGTSLTIQCQVDSQVTMMFWYRQQPGQSLTLIATANQGSEATYESGFVIDKFPISRPNLTFSTLTVSNMSPEDSSIYLCSVATGTSNEKLFFGSGTQLSVL.

V and J are TRBV19 and TRBJ2-7, with TRBD1 identical over 10 bases. Germline loops: CDR1 LNHDA, CDR2 SQIVND (reference sequence). The CDR3 is 15 residues long. J gave up 3 bases and V 5 bases, and 7 bases lay outside the gene matches. Here the CDR3 DNA reads TGTGCCAGTAGTCCGCCGGGACAGGGGTACTACGAGCAGTACTTC. Residues: CASSPPGQGYYEQYF.

The chain joins TRBV18 to TRBJ1-2; TRBD1 is a possible D gene (6 bases). From germline, CDR1 is KGHSH and CDR2 LQKENI. The CDR3 is 15 residues long. V was pared by 3 bases and J by 9 bases, with 20 bases between. The CDR3 region has the DNA TGTGCCAGCTCACCGCCTTCAGAGGGACAAATAAGCTACACCTTC. As protein: CASSPPSEGQISYTF.

The CDR3 nucleotides read TGCGCCAGCCGCCGTGTAGGTGACGGCTATGGCTACACCTTC. Amino acids: CASRRVGDGYGYTF. The chain employs TRBV5-1 and TRBJ1-2, with D unclear. This CDR3 region has 14 residues. Germline V gene data show CDR1 as SGHRS and CDR2 as YFSETQ. V shed 7 bases and J shed 4 bases, with 17 bases lying between them.

The J gene is TRBJ2-4, the V gene TRBV12-5, with 10 bases fitting TRBD2. The CDR3 is made up of 15 amino acids. Germline V lookup: CDR1 LGHNT, CDR2 FRNRAP. The V segment lost 6 bases and the J segment 5 bases; nucleotides outside the gene matches: 7. The CDR3 nucleotides read TGTGCTAGTGGCTCTAGCGGGGGTCGCCAAAACATTCAGTACTTC. Its translation: CASGSSGGRQNIQYF.

V and J are TRBV28 and TRBJ1-2, with 9 bases identical to TRBD1. The CDR3 covers 12 residues. Germline V gives CDR1 MDHEN, CDR2 SYDVKM. Trimming at V came to 2 bases and at J to 14 bases, leaving 6 bases not matched to a gene. In DNA form, the CDR3 reads TGTGCCAGCAGTTTAGGGGGACAGGGAAGGACCTTC. This translates into CASSLGGQGRTF.

This clone has a single count. The V call is TRBV25-1, the J call TRBJ1-2, with TRBD1 identical over 7 bases. The CDR3 covers 14 residues. The V segment lost 4 bases and the J segment 2 bases; nucleotides outside the gene matches: 4. Germline V gene sequence: CDR1 MGHDK, CDR2 SYGVNS. The CDR3 here is CASSARQGNYGYTF. The CDR3 DNA sequence: TGTGCCAGCAGTGCCCGACAGGGAAACTATGGCTACACCTTC.

This rearrangement joins TRBV7-3 to TRBJ1-1, with TRBD1 matching over 7 bases. The CDR3 is 13 residues long. From germline, CDR1 is SGHTA and CDR2 FQGTGA. V shed 3 bases, J shed 3 bases, and the junction held 1 base outside the gene matches. The CDR3 sequence: CASSFQGDTEAFF. The CDR3 DNA sequence: TGTGCCAGCAGCTTCCAGGGGGACACTGAAGCTTTCTTT.

This clone has just one count. The chain couples TRBV7-2 to TRBJ2-5; TRBD2 aligns across 9 bases. V lost 6 bases and J lost 6; bases outside the gene matches: 17. CDR3 length equals 17 residues. CDR1 is SGHTA and CDR2 is FQGNSA in the germline V gene. The chain's CDR3 is CASSLGVGSGGMKTQYF. Here the CDR3 DNA reads TGTGCCAGCAGTCTAGGGGTGGGTAGCGGGGGTATGAAGACCCAGTACTTC.

This chain links TRBV19 with TRBJ2-5; TRBD2 agrees at 7 bases. V trimming: 0 bases; J trimming: 4 bases; junction bases outside the gene matches: 5. CDR1 is LNHDA, CDR2 SQIVND, per germline (reference sequence). The CDR3 covers 15 residues. This CDR3 reads CASSIEQGGPETQYF. In DNA, the CDR3 is TGTGCCAGTAGTATAGAGCAGGGAGGGCCAGAGACCCAGTACTTC.

J is TRBJ2-7 and V is TRBV21-1; the D call of TRBD2 is as the table states it, not checked on the DNA. TRBV21-1 is labeled a pseudogene. This CDR3 is built from 16 residues. CDR3 amino acids: CASSKFRLAGNYEQYF. The CDR3 DNA is TGTGCCAGCAGCAAGTTTAGACTAGCGGGAAACTACGAGCAGTACTTC.

The chain employs TRBV18 and TRBJ2-7, with a weak D call TRBD1 (7 bases). CDR1 is KGHSH, CDR2 LQKENI, per germline. Trimming pared 3 bases from V and 5 bases from J, leaving 23 bases between. There are 17 residues in the CDR3. The CDR3 nucleotides are TGTGCCAGCTCACCGGCAGGGGGGAGCCAGTTAGGCAACGAGCAGTACTTC. Amino acid sequence: CASSPAGGSQLGNEQYF.

CDR3 in DNA: TGTGCCAGTAGGAGAGGGACAGGGAGCTCCTACAATGAGCAGTTCTTC. It encodes CASRRGTGSSYNEQFF. The rearrangement joins TRBV19 to TRBJ2-1; 9 bases fit TRBD1. CDR1 LNHDA and CDR2 SQIVND come from the germline V gene (reference sequence). This CDR3 has 16 residues. V lost 6 bases to trimming and J lost 0 bases; unmatched junction nucleotides: 6.

This chain links TRBV11-2 with TRBJ1-1; D gene ambiguous. V was pared by 3 bases and J by 4 bases, with 6 bases between. The CDR3 spans 12 residues. Germline assignment: CDR1 SGHAT and CDR2 FQNNGV. CDR3 sequence (DNA): TGTGCCAGCAGCTTCCAGGCCACTGAAGCTTTCTTT. Translating gives CASSFQATEAFF. Using reference TRBV11-2 and TRBJ1-1 for the parts outside the CDR3, the full variable domain is EAGVAQSPRYKIIEKRQSVAFWCNPISGHATLYWYQQILGQGPKLLIQFQNNGVVDDSQLPKDRFSAERLKGVDSTLKIQPAKLEDSAVYLCASSFQATEAFFGQGTRLTVV.

The chain joins TRBV7-8 to TRBJ2-7; the match to TRBD2 covers 9 bases. The CDR3 spans 16 residues. V lost 1 base to trimming and J lost 0 bases; unmatched junction nucleotides: 4. CDR1 is SGHVS, CDR2 FQNEAQ, per germline. CDR3 region: CASSLVRLADSYEQYF. CDR3 DNA sequence: TGTGCCAGCAGCTTAGTGAGACTAGCGGACTCCTACGAGCAGTACTTC. Complete variable domain (other parts from reference TRBV7-8 and TRBJ2-7): GAGVSQSPRYKVAKRGQDVALRCDPISGHVSLFWYQQALGQGPEFLTYFQNEAQLDKSGLPSDRFFAERPEGSVSTLKIQRTQQEDSAVYLCASSLVRLADSYEQYFGPGTRLTVT.

On this clone: One end of the junction is discordant with germline, which a read error may explain. The chain uses TRBV18 and TRBJ2-7; 8 bases match TRBD1. This CDR3 has 14 amino acids. The germline gives CDR1 KGHSH, CDR2 LQKENI. CDR3 sequence (DNA): TGTGCCAGCTCTCCAAGTCCCCAGGGGGCACCCGTGGACTTC. It encodes CASSPSPQGAPVDF.

This clone was detected once. The CDR3 here is CASSFSTDTQYF. CDR3 nucleotides: TGTGCCAGCAGCTTCAGCACAGATACGCAGTATTTT. The rearrangement uses TRBV5-6 and TRBJ2-3; D is ambiguous. Germline loops: CDR1 SGHDT, CDR2 YYEEEE. The V end lost 2 bases, the J end lost 0 bases, and 1 base lay between the germline ends. The CDR3 totals 12 residues.

The V call is TRBV4-1, the J call TRBJ1-1, with 10 bases identical to TRBD1. The CDR3 has 15 residues. Unmatched junction bases numbered 3, after V lost 1 base and J lost 4 bases. Germline CDR1 MGHRA, CDR2 YSYEKL. The CDR3 sequence is CASSQGQGAITEAFF. In DNA form, the CDR3 reads TGCGCCAGCAGCCAAGGACAGGGGGCGATCACTGAAGCTTTCTTT.